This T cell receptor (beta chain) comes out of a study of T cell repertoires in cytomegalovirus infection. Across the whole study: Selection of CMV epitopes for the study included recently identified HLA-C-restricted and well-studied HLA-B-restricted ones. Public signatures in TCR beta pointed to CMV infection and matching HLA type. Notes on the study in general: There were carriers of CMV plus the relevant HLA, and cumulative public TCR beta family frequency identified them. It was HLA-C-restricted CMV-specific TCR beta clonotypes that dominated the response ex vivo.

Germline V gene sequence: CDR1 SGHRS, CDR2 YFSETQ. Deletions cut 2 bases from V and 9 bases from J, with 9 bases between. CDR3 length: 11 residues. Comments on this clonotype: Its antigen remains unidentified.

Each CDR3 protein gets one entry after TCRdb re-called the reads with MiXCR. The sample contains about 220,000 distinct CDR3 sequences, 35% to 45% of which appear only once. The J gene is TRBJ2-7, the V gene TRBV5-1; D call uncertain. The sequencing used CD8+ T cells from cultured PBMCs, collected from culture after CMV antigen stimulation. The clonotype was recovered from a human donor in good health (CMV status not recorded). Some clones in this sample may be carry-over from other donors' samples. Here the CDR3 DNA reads TGCGCCAGCAGCTTCGGGCAGGCGCAGTACTTC. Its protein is CASSFGQAQYF.